The 8 T cell receptor beta chains presented below share a single source sample, sequenced in a study of blood T cell repertoires in COVID-19. This table comes from immunoSEQ multiplex PCR, and its TCRdb copy is limited to in-frame clones, with some not included. This table has under 60,000 clones, 75% to 90% appearing once. Sequences were obtained from peripheral blood. The source of these receptors is a man aged 65-85 years with acute or convalescent COVID-19.

This clone was seen a few times. The CDR3 coding sequence is TGTGCCATCAGTGTCAAGGGGCCATCCATATATTTT. Amino acids: CAISVKGPSIYF. The chain combines TRBV10-3 with TRBJ1-3, with D perhaps TRBD1 (5 bases). The germline V and J ends were trimmed by 4 bases and 11 bases, with 12 bases remaining between them. The CDR3 covers 12 residues. Germline CDR1 reads ENHRY; CDR2 reads SYGVKD.

The chain has TRBV3-1 (or the pseudogene TRBV3-2) and TRBJ1-5; D unclear. Trimming took 2 bases from V and 3 from J, leaving 5 bases between them. Per germline, CDR1 LGHDT and CDR2 YNNKEL (reference sequence). The CDR3 has 13 amino acids. CDR3 nucleotides: TGTGCCAGCAGCCAATCCTCCAATCAGCCCCAGCATTTT. As protein: CASSQSSNQPQHF.

The rearrangement uses TRBV2 and TRBJ1-2; 7 bases agree with TRBD1. Trimming cost V 11 bases and J 7 bases; bases outside gene matches: 19. The CDR3 sequence is 15 residues long. Germline CDR1 SNHLY, CDR2 FYNNEI. The CDR3 bases are TGTGCCGGACACGGGACAGCCCCCCAGGCGGGTGGCTACACCTTC. The encoded protein is CAGHGTAPQAGGYTF. The full variable domain, completed using reference TRBV2 and TRBJ1-2, is EPEVTQTPSHQVTQMGQEVILRCVPISNHLYFYWYRQILGQKVEFLVSFYNNEISEKSEIFDDQFSVERPDGSNFTLKIRSTKLEDSAMYFCAGHGTAPQAGGYTFGSGTRLTVV.

The chain uses TRBV5-4 and TRBJ2-1; 7 bases map to TRBD2. Germline V lookup: CDR1 SGHNT, CDR2 YYREEE (reference sequence). The V and J ends lost 0 bases and 6 bases, in that order; junction bases with no gene match: 9. This CDR3 region has 16 residues. The CDR3 spells CASSLVGLGGGNEQFF. The CDR3 DNA follows: TGTGCCAGCAGCTTGGTAGGCCTGGGGGGGGGCAATGAGCAGTTCTTC. The variable domain in full, completed from reference TRBV5-4 and TRBJ2-1, reads ETGVTQSPTHLIKTRGQQVTLRCSSQSGHNTVSWYQQALGQGPQFIFQYYREEENGRGNFPPRFSGLQFPNYSSELNVNALELDDSALYLCASSLVGLGGGNEQFFGPGTRLTVL.

This chain connects TRBV19 to TRBJ1-5, with D perhaps matching TRBD1 (5 bases). Germline V lookup: CDR1 LNHDA, CDR2 SQIVND (reference sequence). The CDR3 has 15 residues. The V and J ends lost 1 base and 6 bases respectively, with 13 bases between them. CDR3 residues: CASSIARGGGQPQHF. CDR3 in DNA: TGTGCCAGTAGTATAGCACGCGGGGGGGGTCAGCCCCAGCATTTT.

V is TRBV4-1 and J is TRBJ1-4, with 9 bases aligning to TRBD1. V was pared by 2 bases and J by 8 bases, with 6 bases of the junction left unmatched. CDR1 and CDR2 (germline): MGHRA, YSYEKL. The CDR3 loop spans 15 amino acids. CDR3 DNA sequence: TGCGCCAGCAGCCAACGGACAGGGGAAAGGGAAAAACTGTTTTTT. This gives the protein CASSQRTGEREKLFF.

The rearrangement joins TRBV7-7 to TRBJ2-7; D is perhaps TRBD1 (5 bases). The CDR3 runs to 13 residues. Germline assignment: CDR1 SSHAT and CDR2 FNYEAQ (reference sequence). The germline V and J ends were trimmed by 2 bases and 7 bases, with 12 bases remaining between them. The CDR3 DNA reads TGTGCCAGCAGCTTATCTGGGGCAGGGGAGCAGTACTTC. Translated, it gives CASSLSGAGEQYF.

This chain connects TRBV6-5 to TRBJ1-2; D uncertain. CDR1 MNHEY and CDR2 SVGAGI come from the germline V gene. V lost 6 bases to trimming and J lost 4 bases, with 12 bases between them. CDR3 length: 13 residues. The CDR3 region is CASRRSRGYGYTF. DNA for the CDR3: TGTGCCAGCAGAAGGAGCCGCGGCTATGGCTACACCTTC.